The sequence of this TCR beta chain was determined in a study of blood T cell repertoires in COVID-19. The CDR3 loop spans 15 amino acids. Germline loops: CDR1 ENHRY, CDR2 SYGVKD. J gave up 4 bases and V 6 bases, and 8 bases lay outside the gene matches. Assay used: immunoSEQ multiplex PCR; TCRdb lists only in-frame clones, some missing. The sample includes more than 350,000 clones, more than 80% seen only once; the top ten take around 3%. The origin of this receptor is a woman aged 25 to 45 with COVID-19, enrolled during active disease. This rearrangement joins TRBV10-3 to TRBJ1-3, with 8 nucleotides matching TRBD1. The sequenced material came from peripheral blood. CDR3 coding DNA: TGTGCCATCAGAGCCCAGGGGGCGCGGGGAAACACCATATATTTT. This codes for CAIRAQGARGNTIYF.